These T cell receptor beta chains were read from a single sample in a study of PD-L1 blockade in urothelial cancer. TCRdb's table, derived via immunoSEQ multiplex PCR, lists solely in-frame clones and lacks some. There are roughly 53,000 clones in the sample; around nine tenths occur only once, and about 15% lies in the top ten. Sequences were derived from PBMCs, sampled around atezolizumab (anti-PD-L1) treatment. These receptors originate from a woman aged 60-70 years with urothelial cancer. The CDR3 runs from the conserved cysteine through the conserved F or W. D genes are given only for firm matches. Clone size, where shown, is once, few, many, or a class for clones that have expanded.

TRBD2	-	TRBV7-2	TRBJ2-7	CASSGRTSGTNIYEQYF	TGTGCCAGCAGCGGGCGGACTAGCGGGACTAATATATACGAGCAGTACTTC
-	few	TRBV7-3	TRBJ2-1	CASSLGRGAYNEQFF	TGTGCCAGCAGCTTAGGCAGGGGGGCATACAATGAGCAGTTCTTC
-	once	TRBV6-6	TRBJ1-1	CASGTEPYTEAFF	TGTGCCAGCGGGACTGAGCCCTACACTGAAGCTTTCTTT
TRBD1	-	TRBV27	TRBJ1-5	CASSLRGQVSNQPQHF	TGTGCCAGCAGTTTACGCGGACAGGTTAGCAATCAGCCCCAGCATTTT
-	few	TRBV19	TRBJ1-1	CASSVTENTEAFF	TGTGCCAGTAGTGTGACAGAGAACACTGAAGCTTTCTTT
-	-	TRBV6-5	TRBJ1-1	CATYRMNTEAFF	TGTGCCACCTACAGGATGAACACTGAAGCTTTCTTT
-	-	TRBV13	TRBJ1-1	CASSFGVVVTEAFF	TGTGCCAGCAGCTTCGGGGTGGTGGTCACTGAAGCTTTCTTT
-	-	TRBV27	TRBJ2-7	CASSLGAGADYEQYF	TGTGCCAGCAGTCTAGGGGCGGGGGCGGACTACGAGCAGTACTTC
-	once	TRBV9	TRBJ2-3	CASSVGPAGTSTDTQYF	TGTGCCAGCAGCGTAGGACCGGCGGGAACTAGCACAGATACGCAGTATTTT
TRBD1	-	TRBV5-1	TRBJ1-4	CASSPTGPAEKLFF	TGCGCCAGCAGCCCGACAGGGCCGGCTGAAAAACTGTTTTTT
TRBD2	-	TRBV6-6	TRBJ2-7	CASSYLASGIYEQYF	TGTGCCAGCAGTTACTTGGCTAGCGGCATCTACGAGCAGTACTTC
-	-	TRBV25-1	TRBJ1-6	CASSAYQESPLHF	TGTGCCAGCAGTGCTTATCAGGAATCACCCCTCCACTTT
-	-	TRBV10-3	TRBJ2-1	CAISGFGGGSNNEQFF	TGTGCCATCAGTGGCTTTGGCGGGGGCTCTAACAATGAGCAGTTCTTC
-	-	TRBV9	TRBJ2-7	CASSVGTDPYEQYF	TGTGCCAGCAGCGTAGGGACAGATCCCTACGAGCAGTACTTC
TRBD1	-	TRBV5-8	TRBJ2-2	CASSWGQTNTGELFF	TGTGCCAGCAGCTGGGGACAGACGAACACCGGGGAGCTGTTTTTT
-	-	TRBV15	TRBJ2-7	CATSTGGTAYEQYF	TGTGCCACCAGCACCGGCGGGACAGCCTACGAGCAGTACTTC
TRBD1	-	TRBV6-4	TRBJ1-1	CASSRNGQGDTEAFF	TGTGCCAGCAGTCGCAACGGACAGGGAGACACTGAAGCTTTCTTT
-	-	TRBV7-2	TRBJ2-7	CASSLVGFGYEQYF	TGTGCCAGCAGCTTAGTTGGTTTCGGCTACGAGCAGTACTTC
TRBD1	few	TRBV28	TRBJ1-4	CASSPTGLTNEKLFF	TGTGCCAGCAGCCCGACAGGGTTAACTAATGAAAAACTGTTTTTT
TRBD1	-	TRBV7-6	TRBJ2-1	CASSQGQSNEQFF	TGTGCCAGCAGTCAGGGACAGAGCAATGAGCAGTTCTTC
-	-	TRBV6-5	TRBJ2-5	CASSNTGITTQYF	TGTGCCAGCAGTAACACAGGTATAACGACCCAGTACTTC
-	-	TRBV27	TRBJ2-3	CASSFWTSTDTQYF	TGTGCCAGCAGTTTCTGGACTAGCACAGATACGCAGTATTTT
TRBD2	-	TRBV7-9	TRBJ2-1	CASGSSGGGDEQFF	TGTGCCAGCGGATCTAGCGGGGGAGGGGATGAGCAGTTCTTC
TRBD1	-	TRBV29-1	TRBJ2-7	CSVNRYRGDEQYF	TGCAGCGTGAACCGCTACAGGGGGGACGAGCAGTACTTC
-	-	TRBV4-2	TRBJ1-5	CASSFGLSNQPQHF	TGTGCCAGCAGCTTCGGACTGAGTAATCAGCCCCAGCATTTT
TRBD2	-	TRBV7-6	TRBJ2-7	CASSHPGGSGGTTYEQYF	TGTGCCAGCAGCCACCCTGGTGGTAGCGGGGGTACCACCTACGAGCAGTACTTC
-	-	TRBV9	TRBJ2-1	CASSVLVSGNEQFF	TGTGCCAGCAGCGTATTAGTATCGGGTAATGAGCAGTTCTTC
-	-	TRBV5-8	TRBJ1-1	CASSRTQGGEPEAFF	TGTGCCAGCAGCAGAACACAGGGAGGGGAACCTGAAGCTTTCTTT
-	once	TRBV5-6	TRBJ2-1	CASSLVRSALQAANEQFF	TGTGCCAGCAGCTTGGTTAGGTCGGCCCTCCAAGCGGCCAATGAGCAGTTCTTC
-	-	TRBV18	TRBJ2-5	CASSQRGREETQYF	TGTGCCAGCTCTCAACGCGGCCGGGAGGAGACCCAGTACTTC
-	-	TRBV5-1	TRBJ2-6	CASSLQASGANVLTF	TGCGCCAGCAGCTTACAGGCCTCTGGGGCCAACGTCCTGACTTTC
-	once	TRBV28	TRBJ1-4	CASSPFSTGGKLFF	TGTGCCAGCAGTCCGTTTTCGACAGGAGGAAAACTGTTTTTT
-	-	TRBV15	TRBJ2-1	CATSRLQSSYNEQFF	TGTGCCACCAGCAGATTACAGAGCTCCTACAATGAGCAGTTCTTC
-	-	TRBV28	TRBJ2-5	CASSFLVRAPGETQYF	TGTGCCAGCAGTTTTCTGGTCCGTGCGCCTGGAGAGACCCAGTACTTC
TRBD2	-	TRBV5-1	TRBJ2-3	CASSLVSSGGASSTDTQYF	TGCGCCAGCAGCTTGGTTTCTAGCGGGGGGGCCTCTAGCACAGATACGCAGTATTTT